This TCR beta chain was sequenced in a study of shared clonotypes between healthy human individuals. Study-wide findings and caveats: Naive subsets, compared against memory subsets, generally had larger estimated richness values. Lower generation probabilities were found for non-shared clonotypes than for those shared by all four donors. Among a few donors, roughly 5.4% of naive CD4 clonotypes were found in common.

Note on this clone: Its antigen is as yet unknown.

Each subset's genomic DNA was shared equally among a number of immunoSEQ plates. Measured with immunoSEQ multiplex PCR; TCRdb has only the in-frame clones, and not every one. This table has about 2.3 million clones, approximately 95% appearing once. This clonotype was obtained from a man between 18 and 35 years old in good health. Some clones in this sample may be carry-over from other donors' samples. Sequenced material: naive CD4+ T cells from PBMCs. Subset noted: CD45RA+ positively selected.

The CDR3 coding sequence is TGTGCCTGGAGTGGAATTGGGACAGGGGACTCTTGGGACGAGCAGTACTTC. It specifies CAWSGIGTGDSWDEQYF. The V and J genes are TRBV30 and TRBJ2-5, with TRBD1 matching over 10 bases. The end of the DNA fits TRBJ2-7 better, so the J call may be wrong. The CDR3 is 17 amino acids. Germline CDR1 and CDR2: GTSNPN and SVGIG (reference sequence).